The rows below give T cell receptor beta chains drawn from one sample of a study of cytomegalovirus exposure and HLA in healthy donors. TCRdb's table, derived via immunoSEQ multiplex PCR, lists solely in-frame clones and lacks some. The sample lists 130,000 or so clones; over 60% were seen once. Input material: PBMCs. These receptor sequences come from a female donor in good health and CMV-seropositive. Each CDR3 is given with its conserved first and last residue. The D gene is left open where the match is weak. Rows may omit the clone size; those that give it use once, few, many or a size class.

size,J,length,D,V,DNA,CDR3
few,TRBJ1-6,16,TRBD1,TRBV15,TGTGCCACCAGCAGAGACCAGGGGGGACGCAGAGCACCCCTCCACTTT,CATSRDQGGRRAPLHF
-,TRBJ2-5,15,TRBD2,TRBV7-9,TGTGCCAGCAGCCCGAGGACTAGGCTTCAAGAGACCCAGTACTTC,CASSPRTRLQETQYF
-,TRBJ2-3,15,TRBD2,TRBV5-1,TGCGCCAGCCAAGTCCTAGCGGGAGGGTCAGATACGCAGTATTTT,CASQVLAGGSDTQYF
-,TRBJ2-7,13,-,TRBV7-9,TGTGCCAGCAGCTTAGGACAGGCCTTCGAGCAGTACTTC,CASSLGQAFEQYF
-,TRBJ1-1,16,-,TRBV7-2,TGTGCCAGCAGATTAATCCGGGACACACGAGGAACTGAAGCTTTCTTT,CASRLIRDTRGTEAFF
-,TRBJ2-3,15,TRBD2,TRBV6-4,TGTGCCAGCCGGACGACTAGCGGAGCAACAGATACGCAGTATTTT,CASRTTSGATDTQYF
-,TRBJ2-1,15,TRBD2,TRBV13,TGTGCCAGCAGCCTCAGACTAGCGGGAGGGAATGAGCAGTTCTTC,CASSLRLAGGNEQFF
-,TRBJ2-5,15,-,TRBV19,TGTGCCAGTAGTACCCTTTGGCGGAACCAAGAGACCCAGTACTTC,CASSTLWRNQETQYF
-,TRBJ2-7,13,TRBD1,TRBV9,TGTGCCAGCAGCTACACAGGGGTGGACGAGCAGTACTTC,CASSYTGVDEQYF
-,TRBJ2-5,15,-,TRBV7-3,TGTGCCAGCAGCTCCACCGGCGGGTACCAAGAGACCCAGTACTTC,CASSSTGGYQETQYF
-,TRBJ2-7,20,TRBD1,TRBV27,TGTGCCAGCAGTCCCCAGACAGGGAAAATGGTATCCACGAGCTCCTACGAGCAGTACTTC,CASSPQTGKMVSTSSYEQYF
few,TRBJ2-5,17,-,TRBV29-1,TGCAGCGTTGAAGCCTACGGGGGGCGGTTAGGGTTAGAGACCCAGTACTTC,CSVEAYGGRLGLETQYF
-,TRBJ2-1,16,-,TRBV7-3,TGTGCCAGCAGCCCAGAGGGGACACAACTTAAAAATGAGCAGTTCTTC,CASSPEGTQLKNEQFF
-,TRBJ2-7,16,TRBD2,TRBV9,TGTGCCAGCAGCGTAGGACTAGCGGGAGAATTTTACGAGCAGTACTTC,CASSVGLAGEFYEQYF
-,TRBJ2-1,13,TRBD2,TRBV5-4,TGTGCCAGCAGCTTGGATAGCGGGAGAGTAGAGTTCTTC,CASSLDSGRVEFF
-,TRBJ2-5,13,-,TRBV13,TGTGCCAGCAGCTTATGGTCGCGGGAGACCCAGTACTTC,CASSLWSRETQYF
few,TRBJ1-4,12,-,TRBV10-3,TGTGCCACCGGTGGGGCGGATGAAAAACTGTTTTTT,CATGGADEKLFF
few,TRBJ1-2,13,-,TRBV30,TGTGCCTGGAGCCCAGGGGAGGGCTATGGCTACACCTTC,CAWSPGEGYGYTF
-,TRBJ2-3,17,-,TRBV18,TGTGCCAGCTCACCAGTTGACGGGAGCGGGAGCACAGATACGCAGTATTTT,CASSPVDGSGSTDTQYF
-,TRBJ1-4,16,-,TRBV6-6,TGTGCCAGCAGTTACCCTCAACAGGGAGGGGATGAAAAACTGTTTTTT,CASSYPQQGGDEKLFF
-,TRBJ2-5,17,TRBD2,TRBV4-1,TGCGCCAGCAGCCAAGAAGGGAGCGGGATGGTGAGAGAGACCCAGTACTTC,CASSQEGSGMVRETQYF
-,TRBJ2-7,13,-,TRBV7-3,TGTGCCAGCAGCATACTAACAGGGTACGAGCAGTACTTC,CASSILTGYEQYF
-,TRBJ2-2,14,-,TRBV7-3,TGTGCCAGCAGCTTAAATACGAACACCGGGGAGCTGTTTTTT,CASSLNTNTGELFF
-,TRBJ2-3,17,TRBD2,TRBV28,TGTGCCAGCAGTCGGATCCGGCTAGCGGGAGTGGGGGATACGCAGTATTTT,CASSRIRLAGVGDTQYF
-,TRBJ2-2,14,-,TRBV7-9,TGTGCCAGCAGCCCATATGTCCTGGGCCGGGAGCTGTTTTTT,CASSPYVLGRELFF
-,TRBJ2-2,16,TRBD2,TRBV5-6,TGTGCCAGCACCCTGAGGGGTAGCGGGTTCACCGGGGAGCTGTTTTTT,CASTLRGSGFTGELFF
-,TRBJ2-1,13,-,TRBV6-6,TGTGCCAGCCGGGACACAGACTACAATGAGCAGTTCTTC,CASRDTDYNEQFF
-,TRBJ2-3,15,TRBD2,TRBV15,TGTGCCACCAGCAGAGAACTAGCGGGCACAGATACGCAGTATTTT,CATSRELAGTDTQYF
-,TRBJ2-3,15,TRBD1,TRBV10-3,TGTGCCATCAGGGGGACAGTGGAATCCGACCATACGCAGTATTTT,CAIRGTVESDHTQYF
-,TRBJ2-1,17,TRBD2,TRBV11-3,TGTGCCAGCAGCTTCAGAGGCTCGGGACTAGGACACAATGAGCAGTTCTTC,CASSFRGSGLGHNEQFF
-,TRBJ2-1,15,TRBD1,TRBV7-3,TGTGCCAGCAGCTACGGACAGGGGGCGGGCGATGAGCAGTTCTTC,CASSYGQGAGDEQFF
-,TRBJ2-7,17,TRBD2,TRBV11-2,TGTGCCAGCAGCAAGGGTCTAGCGGGGGACCTCTCCTACGAGCAGTACTTC,CASSKGLAGDLSYEQYF
-,TRBJ2-1,14,-,TRBV2,TGTGCCAGCACGGTCGACGGCCTAGAAGTTGTTCGGTTCTTC,CASTVDGLEVVRFF
few,TRBJ2-1,15,-,TRBV5-1,TGCGCCAGCAGCTTGGGTCCAGGGACCTACAATGAGCAGTTCTTC,CASSLGPGTYNEQFF
-,TRBJ2-7,14,TRBD1,TRBV30,TGTGCCTGGAGTAAGGACAGGATCTCCTACGAGCAGTACTTC,CAWSKDRISYEQYF
-,TRBJ2-1,14,TRBD2,TRBV6-6,TGTGCCAGCAGACTAGCGAGCTCCTACAATGAGCAGTTCTTC,CASRLASSYNEQFF
-,TRBJ1-5,15,-,TRBV2,TGTGCCAGCAGGGAGGAGGATCACTACAATCAGCCCCAGCATTTT,CASREEDHYNQPQHF
-,TRBJ1-2,12,TRBD1,TRBV6-6,TGTGCCAGCATTCCTGGACAGGGCGGCTACACCTTC,CASIPGQGGYTF
-,TRBJ2-1,22,TRBD1,TRBV10-2,TGCGCCAGCAGTGATAACCTATTCTGGGGACAGACCCTTCATGGCTCCTACAATGAGCAGTTCTTC,CASSDNLFWGQTLHGSYNEQFF
-,TRBJ1-2,16,TRBD1,TRBV5-6,TGTGCCAGCAGCCTAGACAGGGCCGTGGCCCTCGATGGCTACACCTTC,CASSLDRAVALDGYTF
-,TRBJ1-2,11,TRBD1,TRBV28,TGTGCCAGCAGCCTACAGGGGACCTACACCTTC,CASSLQGTYTF
-,TRBJ2-1,16,-,TRBV19,TGTGCCAGTAGTTTCGAGGACAGATCCTCCTACAATGAGCAGTTCTTC,CASSFEDRSSYNEQFF
-,TRBJ1-1,15,-,TRBV28,TGTGCCAGCAGTTTCGGAGACAGGCCATCCGCTGAAGCTTTCTTT,CASSFGDRPSAEAFF
-,TRBJ1-4,12,-,TRBV6-5,TGTGCCAGCAGTGACGCGGGAGAAAAACTGTTTTTT,CASSDAGEKLFF
-,TRBJ2-4,14,TRBD1,TRBV6-5,TGTGCCAGCAGACCCACAGGGGGCGAAAACATTCAGTACTTC,CASRPTGGENIQYF
-,TRBJ1-5,15,-,TRBV21-1,TGTGCCAGCAGCACCCGGGACATCCTCAATCAGCCCCAGCATTTT,CASSTRDILNQPQHF
few,TRBJ2-7,16,-,TRBV7-9,TGTGCCAGCACCCCCGAAGTGCAACCCACTCTCTACGAGCAGTACTTC,CASTPEVQPTLYEQYF
-,TRBJ2-3,13,TRBD1,TRBV18,TGTGCCAGCTCAGGGACAGGAACAGATACGCAGTATTTT,CASSGTGTDTQYF
-,TRBJ1-5,13,-,TRBV18,TGTGCCAGCTCGGAGGGGAGGGACCAGCCCCAGCATTTT,CASSEGRDQPQHF